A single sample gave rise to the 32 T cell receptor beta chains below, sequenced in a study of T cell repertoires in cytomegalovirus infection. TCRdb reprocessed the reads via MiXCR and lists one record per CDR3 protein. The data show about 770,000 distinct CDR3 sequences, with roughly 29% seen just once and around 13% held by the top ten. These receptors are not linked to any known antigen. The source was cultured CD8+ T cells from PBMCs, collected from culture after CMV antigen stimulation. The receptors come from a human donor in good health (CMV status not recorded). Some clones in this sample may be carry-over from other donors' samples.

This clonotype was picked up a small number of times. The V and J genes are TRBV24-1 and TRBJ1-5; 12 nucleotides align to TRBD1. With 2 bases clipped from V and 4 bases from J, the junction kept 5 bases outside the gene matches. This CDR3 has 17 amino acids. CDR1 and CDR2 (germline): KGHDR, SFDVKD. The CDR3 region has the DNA TGTGCCACCAGTGATTCGGGACAGGGGGCAGTAAATCAGCCCCAGCATTTT. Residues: CATSDSGQGAVNQPQHF.

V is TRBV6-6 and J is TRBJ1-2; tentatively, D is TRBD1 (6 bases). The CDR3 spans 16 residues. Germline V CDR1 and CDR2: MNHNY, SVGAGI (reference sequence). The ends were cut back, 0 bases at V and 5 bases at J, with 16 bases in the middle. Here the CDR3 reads CASSYSGQPIQYGYTF. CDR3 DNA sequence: TGTGCCAGCAGTTACTCAGGACAGCCTATACAGTATGGCTACACCTTC.

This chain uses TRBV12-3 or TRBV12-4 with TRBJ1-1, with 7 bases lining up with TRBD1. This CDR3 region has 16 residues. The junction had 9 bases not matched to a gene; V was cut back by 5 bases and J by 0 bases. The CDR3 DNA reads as TGTGCCAGCAGTGCAGGGGGGGTTTGGATGAACACTGAAGCTTTCTTT. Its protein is CASSAGGVWMNTEAFF.

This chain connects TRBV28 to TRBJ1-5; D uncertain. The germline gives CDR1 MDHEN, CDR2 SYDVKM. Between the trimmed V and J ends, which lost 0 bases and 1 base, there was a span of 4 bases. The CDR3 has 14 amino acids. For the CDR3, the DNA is TGTGCCAGCAGTTTATGGGCGAGCAATCAGCCCCAGCATTTT. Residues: CASSLWASNQPQHF.

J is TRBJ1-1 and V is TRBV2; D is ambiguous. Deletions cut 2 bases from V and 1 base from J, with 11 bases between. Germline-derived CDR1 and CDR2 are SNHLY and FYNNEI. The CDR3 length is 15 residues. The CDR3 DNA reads TGTGCCAGCAGTGAATTTGGTCGGGGGAACACTGAAGCTTTCTTT. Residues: CASSEFGRGNTEAFF. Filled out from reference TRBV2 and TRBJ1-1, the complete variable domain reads EPEVTQTPSHQVTQMGQEVILRCVPISNHLYFYWYRQILGQKVEFLVSFYNNEISEKSEIFDDQFSVERPDGSNFTLKIRSTKLEDSAMYFCASSEFGRGNTEAFFGQGTRLTVV.

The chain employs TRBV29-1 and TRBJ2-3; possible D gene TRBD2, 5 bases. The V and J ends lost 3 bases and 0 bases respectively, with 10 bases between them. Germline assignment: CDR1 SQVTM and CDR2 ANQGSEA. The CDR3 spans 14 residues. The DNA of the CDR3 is TGCAGCGTTGACCCGGGATCCAGCACAGATACGCAGTATTTT. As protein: CSVDPGSSTDTQYF.

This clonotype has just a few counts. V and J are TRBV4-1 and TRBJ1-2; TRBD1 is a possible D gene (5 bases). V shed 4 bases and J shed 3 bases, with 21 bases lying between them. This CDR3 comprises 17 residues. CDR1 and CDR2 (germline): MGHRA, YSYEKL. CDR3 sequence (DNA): TGCGCCAGCAGCCCACAGGTTCAAAGTGCGATGTACTATGGCTACACCTTC. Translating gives CASSPQVQSAMYYGYTF.

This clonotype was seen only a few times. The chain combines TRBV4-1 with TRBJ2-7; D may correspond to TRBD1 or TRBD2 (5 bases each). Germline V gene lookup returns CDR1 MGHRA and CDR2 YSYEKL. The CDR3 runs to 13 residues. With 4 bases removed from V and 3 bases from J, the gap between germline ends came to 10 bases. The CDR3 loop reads CASSLRDGYEQYF. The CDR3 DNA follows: TGCGCCAGCAGCCTCCGGGACGGCTACGAGCAGTACTTC.

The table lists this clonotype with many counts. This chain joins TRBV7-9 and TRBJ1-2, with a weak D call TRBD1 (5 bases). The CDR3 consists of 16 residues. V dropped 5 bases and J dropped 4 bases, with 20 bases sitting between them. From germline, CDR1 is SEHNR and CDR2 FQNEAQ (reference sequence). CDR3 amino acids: CASSKPGTEELYGYTF. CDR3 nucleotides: TGTGCCAGCAGCAAGCCCGGGACGGAAGAACTCTATGGCTACACCTTC.

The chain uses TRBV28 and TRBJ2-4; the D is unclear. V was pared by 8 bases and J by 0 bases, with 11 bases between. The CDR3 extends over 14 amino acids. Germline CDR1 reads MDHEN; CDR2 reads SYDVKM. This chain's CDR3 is CASRPELAKNIQYF. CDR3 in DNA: TGTGCCAGCCGCCCAGAGTTAGCCAAAAACATTCAGTACTTC.

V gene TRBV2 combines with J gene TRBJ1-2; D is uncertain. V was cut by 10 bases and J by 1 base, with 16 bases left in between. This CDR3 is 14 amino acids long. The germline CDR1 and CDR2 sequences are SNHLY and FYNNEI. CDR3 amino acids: CAIPAPENNYGYTF. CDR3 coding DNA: TGTGCCATCCCCGCTCCCGAAAATAACTATGGCTACACCTTC.

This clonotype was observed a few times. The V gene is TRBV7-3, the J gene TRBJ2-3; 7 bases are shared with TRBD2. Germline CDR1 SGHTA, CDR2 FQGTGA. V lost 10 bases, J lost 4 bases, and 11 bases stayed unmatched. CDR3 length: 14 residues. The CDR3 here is CATGLGGGSDTQYF. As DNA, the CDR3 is TGTGCCACCGGCCTGGGGGGGGGGTCAGATACGCAGTATTTT. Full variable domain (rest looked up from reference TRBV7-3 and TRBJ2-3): GAGVSQTPSNKVTEKGKYVELRCDPISGHTALYWYRQSLGQGPEFLIYFQGTGAADDSGLPNDRFFAVRPEGSVSTLKIQRTERGDSAVYLCATGLGGGSDTQYFGPGTRLTVL.

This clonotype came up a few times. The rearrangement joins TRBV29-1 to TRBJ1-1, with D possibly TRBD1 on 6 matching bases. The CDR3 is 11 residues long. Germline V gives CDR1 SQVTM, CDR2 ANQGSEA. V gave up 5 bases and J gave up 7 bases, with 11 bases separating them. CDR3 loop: CSVRGGGEAFF. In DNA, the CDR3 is TGCAGCGTTCGGGGGGGCGGTGAAGCTTTCTTT.

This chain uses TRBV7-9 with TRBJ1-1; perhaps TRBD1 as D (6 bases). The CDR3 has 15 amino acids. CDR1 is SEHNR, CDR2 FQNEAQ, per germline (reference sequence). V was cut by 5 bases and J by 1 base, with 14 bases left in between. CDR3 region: CASSPATGQNTEAFF. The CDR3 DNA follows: TGTGCCAGCAGCCCTGCCACAGGGCAGAACACTGAAGCTTTCTTT.

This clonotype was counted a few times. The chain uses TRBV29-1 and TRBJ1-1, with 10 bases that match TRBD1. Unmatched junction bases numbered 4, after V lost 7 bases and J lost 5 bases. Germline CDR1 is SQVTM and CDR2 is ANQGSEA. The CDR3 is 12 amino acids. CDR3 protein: CSAGQGGTEAFF. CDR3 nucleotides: TGCAGCGCTGGACAGGGGGGAACTGAAGCTTTCTTT.

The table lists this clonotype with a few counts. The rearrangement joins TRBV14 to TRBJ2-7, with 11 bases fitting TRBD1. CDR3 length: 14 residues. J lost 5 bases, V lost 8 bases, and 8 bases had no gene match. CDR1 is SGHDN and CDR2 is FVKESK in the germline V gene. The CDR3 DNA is TGTGCCAGCTCTTCCGAGGACAGGGGGCACGAGCAGTACTTC. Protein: CASSSEDRGHEQYF. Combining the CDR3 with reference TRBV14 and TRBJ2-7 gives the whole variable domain EAGVTQFPSHSVIEKGQTVTLRCDPISGHDNLYWYRRVMGKEIKFLLHFVKESKQDESGMPNNRFLAERTGGTYSTLKVQPAELEDSGVYFCASSSEDRGHEQYFGPGTRLTVT.

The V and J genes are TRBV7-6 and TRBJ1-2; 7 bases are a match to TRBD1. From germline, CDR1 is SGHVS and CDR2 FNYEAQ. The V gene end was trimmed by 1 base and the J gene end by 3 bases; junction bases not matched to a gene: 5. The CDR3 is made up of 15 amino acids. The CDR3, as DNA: TGTGCCAGCAGCTTAGTGGCAGGGGGGCACTATGGCTACACCTTC. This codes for CASSLVAGGHYGYTF.

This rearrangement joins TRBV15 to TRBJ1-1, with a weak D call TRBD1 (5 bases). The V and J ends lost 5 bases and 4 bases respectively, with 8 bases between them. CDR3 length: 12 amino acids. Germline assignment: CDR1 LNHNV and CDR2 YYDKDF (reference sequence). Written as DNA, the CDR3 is TGTGCCACCAGCTCAGGGAGCACTGAAGCTTTCTTT. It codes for CATSSGSTEAFF.

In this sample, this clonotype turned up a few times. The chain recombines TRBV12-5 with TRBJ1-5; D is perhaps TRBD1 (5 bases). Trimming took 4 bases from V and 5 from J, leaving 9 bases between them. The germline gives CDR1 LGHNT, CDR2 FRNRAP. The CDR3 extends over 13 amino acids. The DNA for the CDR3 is TGTGCTAGTGGTTCCCTGGGGGATCAGCCCCAGCATTTT. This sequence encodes CASGSLGDQPQHF.

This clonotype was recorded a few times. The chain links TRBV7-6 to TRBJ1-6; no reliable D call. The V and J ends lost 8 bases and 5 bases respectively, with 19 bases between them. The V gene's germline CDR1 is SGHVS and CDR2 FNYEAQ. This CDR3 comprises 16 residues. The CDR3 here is CASSPVGGGDNSPLHF. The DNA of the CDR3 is TGTGCCAGCTCCCCGGTGGGTGGTGGGGATAATTCACCCCTCCACTTT.

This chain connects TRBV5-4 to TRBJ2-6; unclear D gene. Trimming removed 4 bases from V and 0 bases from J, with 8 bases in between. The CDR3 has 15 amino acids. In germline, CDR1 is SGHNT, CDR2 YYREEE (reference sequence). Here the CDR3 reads CASSPGLSGANVLTF. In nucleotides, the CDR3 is TGTGCCAGCAGCCCCGGGCTCTCTGGGGCCAACGTCCTGACTTTC. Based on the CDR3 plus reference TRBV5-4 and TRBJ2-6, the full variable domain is ETGVTQSPTHLIKTRGQQVTLRCSSQSGHNTVSWYQQALGQGPQFIFQYYREEENGRGNFPPRFSGLQFPNYSSELNVNALELDDSALYLCASSPGLSGANVLTFGAGSRLTVL.

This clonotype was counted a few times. The DNA of the CDR3 is TGTGCCACCAGCAGAGTGCCCCGGGCTAGCGGGCCCCAAGAGACCCAGTACTTC. Encoded protein: CATSRVPRASGPQETQYF. The rearrangement joins TRBV15 to TRBJ2-5, with 8 bases aligning to TRBD2. The trim removed 1 base at V and 1 base at J, leaving 11 bases unmatched. The CDR3 consists of 18 residues. Looked up from germline, CDR1 is LNHNV and CDR2 is YYDKDF (reference sequence).

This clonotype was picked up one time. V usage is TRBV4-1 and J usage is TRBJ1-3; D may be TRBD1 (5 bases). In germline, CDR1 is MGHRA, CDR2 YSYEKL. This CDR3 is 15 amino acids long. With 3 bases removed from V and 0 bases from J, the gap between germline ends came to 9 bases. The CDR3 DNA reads TGCGCCAGCAGCCAGGGGGAACGCTCTGGAAACACCATATATTTT. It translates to CASSQGERSGNTIYF.

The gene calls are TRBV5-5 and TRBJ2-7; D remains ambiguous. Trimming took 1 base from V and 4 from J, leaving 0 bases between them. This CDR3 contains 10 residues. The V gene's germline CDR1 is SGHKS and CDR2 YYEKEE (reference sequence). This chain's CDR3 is CASSLYEQYF. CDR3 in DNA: TGTGCCAGCAGCTTGTACGAGCAGTACTTC.

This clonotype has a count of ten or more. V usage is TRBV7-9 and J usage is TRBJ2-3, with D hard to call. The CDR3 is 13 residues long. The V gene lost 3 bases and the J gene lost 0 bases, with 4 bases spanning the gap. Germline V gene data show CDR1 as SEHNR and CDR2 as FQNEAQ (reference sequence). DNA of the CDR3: TGTGCCAGCAGCTTCTGGAGCACAGATACGCAGTATTTT. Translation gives CASSFWSTDTQYF.

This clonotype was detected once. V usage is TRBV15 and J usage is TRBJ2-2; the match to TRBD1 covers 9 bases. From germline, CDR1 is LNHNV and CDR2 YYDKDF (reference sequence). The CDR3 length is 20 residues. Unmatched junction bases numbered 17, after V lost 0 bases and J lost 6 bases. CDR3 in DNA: TGTGCCACCAGCAGAGATCGATGGTTCGGTGGACAGGGGTTATCCGGGGAGCTGTTTTTT. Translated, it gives CATSRDRWFGGQGLSGELFF.

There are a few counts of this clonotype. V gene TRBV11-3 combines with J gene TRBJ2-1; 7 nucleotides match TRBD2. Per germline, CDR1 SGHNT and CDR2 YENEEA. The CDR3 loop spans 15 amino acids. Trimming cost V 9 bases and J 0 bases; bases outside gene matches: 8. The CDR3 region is CARLRPGGSYNEQFF. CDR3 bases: TGTGCCAGGCTCCGACCGGGGGGCTCCTACAATGAGCAGTTCTTC.

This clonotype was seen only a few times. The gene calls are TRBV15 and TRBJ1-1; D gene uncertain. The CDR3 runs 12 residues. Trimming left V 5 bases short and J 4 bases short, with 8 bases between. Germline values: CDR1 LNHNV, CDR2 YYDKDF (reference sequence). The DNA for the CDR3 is TGTGCCACCAGCTTCCGGTCCACTGAAGCTTTCTTT. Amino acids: CATSFRSTEAFF.

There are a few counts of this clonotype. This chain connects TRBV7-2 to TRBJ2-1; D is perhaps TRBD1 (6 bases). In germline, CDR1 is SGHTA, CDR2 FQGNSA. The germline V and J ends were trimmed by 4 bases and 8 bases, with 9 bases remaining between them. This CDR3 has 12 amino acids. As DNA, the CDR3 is TGTGCCAGCAGCTCCAGGGGCTATGAGCAGTTCTTC. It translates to CASSSRGYEQFF. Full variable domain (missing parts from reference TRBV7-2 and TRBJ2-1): GAGVSQSPSNKVTEKGKDVELRCDPISGHTALYWYRQSLGQGLEFLIYFQGNSAPDKSGLPSDRFSAERTGGSVSTLTIQRTQQEDSAVYLCASSSRGYEQFFGPGTRLTVL.

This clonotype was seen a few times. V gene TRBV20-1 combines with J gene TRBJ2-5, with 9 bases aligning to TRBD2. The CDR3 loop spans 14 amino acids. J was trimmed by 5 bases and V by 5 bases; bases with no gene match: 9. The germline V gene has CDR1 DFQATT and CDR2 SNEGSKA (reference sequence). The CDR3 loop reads CSARRRGGRETQYF. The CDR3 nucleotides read TGCAGTGCTCGTAGGCGGGGGGGCCGGGAGACCCAGTACTTC.

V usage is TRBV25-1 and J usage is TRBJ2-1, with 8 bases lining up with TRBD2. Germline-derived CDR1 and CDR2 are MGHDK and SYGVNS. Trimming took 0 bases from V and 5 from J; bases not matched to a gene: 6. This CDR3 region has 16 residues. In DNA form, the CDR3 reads TGTGCCAGCAGTGAATATCCGGGGGGGGGTAACAATGAGCAGTTCTTC. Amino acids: CASSEYPGGGNNEQFF.

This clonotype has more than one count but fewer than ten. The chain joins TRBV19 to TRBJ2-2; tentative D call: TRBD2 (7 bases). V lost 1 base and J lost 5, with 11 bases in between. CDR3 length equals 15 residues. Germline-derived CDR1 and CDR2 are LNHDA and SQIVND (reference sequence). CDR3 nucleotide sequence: TGTGCCAGTAGTATAGCAGGGGAGGGGACCGGGGAGCTGTTTTTT. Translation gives CASSIAGEGTGELFF.